One sample yielded the 13 T cell receptor beta chains listed below, sequenced in a study of cytomegalovirus exposure and HLA in healthy donors. This PCR relied on a set of 60 Vbeta primers and 13 Jbeta primers. Produced via immunoSEQ multiplex PCR; TCRdb's table is partial and in-frame only. The data contain about 160,000 clones, around 80% of them singletons. The source material was PBMCs. These receptors were taken from a man aged 35-49 years in good health and CMV-seronegative.

This clone was counted only a few times. The V call is TRBV4-1, the J call TRBJ2-1; D may be TRBD1 (5 bases). Deletions cut 4 bases from V and 0 bases from J, with 10 bases between. Germline lookup yields CDR1 MGHRA and CDR2 YSYEKL. There are 15 residues in the CDR3. For the CDR3, the DNA is TGCGCCAGCAGCCTAAGACAGAGCTCCTACAATGAGCAGTTCTTC. This translates into CASSLRQSSYNEQFF.

The chain links TRBV5-6 to TRBJ2-5; 7 bases match TRBD2. The J call may not be correct, given that the DNA end is closer to TRBJ2-7. The germline V gene has CDR1 SGHDT and CDR2 YYEEEE. The CDR3 runs 14 residues. CDR3 amino acids: CASSLRGVVNEQYF. Here the CDR3 DNA reads TGTGCCAGCAGCCTCCGGGGGGTAGTGAACGAGCAGTACTTC.

Turning to this clone: The sample holds other DNA sequences that translate to the same CDR3. J is TRBJ1-2 and V is TRBV7-9; tentative D call: TRBD1 (6 bases). The CDR3 is 14 amino acids. V was shortened by 5 bases and J by 2 bases, with 12 bases between the two germline ends. Germline V gene sequence: CDR1 SEHNR, CDR2 FQNEAQ (reference sequence). The CDR3 sequence is CASSLGQGNYGYTF. The CDR3 DNA reads TGTGCCAGCAGCCTCGGGCAGGGGAACTATGGCTACACCTTC.

As regards this clone: Other DNA sequences in this specimen translate into the identical CDR3. The chain recombines TRBV7-8 with TRBJ2-3; 7 bases agree with TRBD2. Germline loops: CDR1 SGHVS, CDR2 FQNEAQ. Trimming cost V 2 bases and J 2 bases; bases outside gene matches: 7. CDR3 size: 16 residues. The CDR3 loop is CASSLRRLAVTDTQYF. CDR3 coding DNA: TGTGCCAGCAGCTTAAGGCGGCTAGCGGTCACAGATACGCAGTATTTT.

This chain links TRBV5-6 with TRBJ2-5; D might be TRBD1 (7 bases). This CDR3 region has 13 residues. The V end lost 3 bases, the J end lost 5 bases, and 11 bases lay between the germline ends. The V gene's germline CDR1 is SGHDT and CDR2 YYEEEE. This CDR3 reads CASSWDSGETQYF. In DNA, the CDR3 is TGTGCCAGCAGCTGGGACAGCGGGGAGACCCAGTACTTC.

This chain connects TRBV6-5 to TRBJ2-3; 7 positions agree with TRBD2. Trimming took 2 bases from V and 3 from J; bases not matched to a gene: 5. CDR3 length equals 15 residues. Germline CDR1 is MNHEY and CDR2 is SVGAGI. The CDR3 loop reads CASSYGGSPTDTQYF. DNA for the CDR3: TGTGCCAGCAGTTACGGCGGGAGTCCGACAGATACGCAGTATTTT.

Regarding this clone: The germline gene is not matched at one end of the junction; a read error may be the cause. CDR3 nucleotides: TGTTCCAGCAGCTATCTAGACGGGGGGACTGAAGCTTTCTTT. Its protein product is CSSSYLDGGTEAFF. This chain links TRBV7-9 with TRBJ1-1, with a possible D match to TRBD1 (5 bases). The length of the CDR3 is 14 residues. The germline V gene has CDR1 SEHNR and CDR2 FQNEAQ (reference sequence). The variable domain in full, with the rest retrieved from reference TRBV7-9 and TRBJ1-1, is DTGVSQNPRHKITKRGQNVTFRCDPISEHNRLYWYRQTLGQGPEFLTYFQNEAQLEKSRLLSDRFSAERPKGSFSTLEIQRTEQGDSAMYLCSSSYLDGGTEAFFGQGTRLTVV.

This chain joins TRBV18 and TRBJ2-7; 7 bases line up with TRBD1. Germline CDR1 reads KGHSH; CDR2 reads LQKENI. Germline trimming cut 2 bases from V and 4 bases from J; bases unmatched to any gene: 5. The CDR3 spans 14 residues. This CDR3 reads CASSPRTGSYEQYF. Here the CDR3 DNA reads TGTGCCAGCTCACCAAGGACAGGTTCATACGAGCAGTACTTC.

V gene TRBV7-2 combines with J gene TRBJ2-3; 13 bases align to TRBD2. This CDR3 is 18 amino acids long. Germline V CDR1 and CDR2: SGHTA, FQGNSA. The junction had 4 bases not matched to a gene; V was cut back by 1 base and J by 0 bases. The CDR3 DNA reads TGTGCCAGCAGCTTAGTAGGGACTAGCGGGAAGAGCACAGATACGCAGTATTTT. As protein: CASSLVGTSGKSTDTQYF.

The rearrangement uses TRBV7-6 and TRBJ2-5; the match to TRBD1 covers 10 bases. Trimming at V came to 5 bases and at J to 5 bases, leaving 11 bases not matched to a gene. Per germline, CDR1 SGHVS and CDR2 FNYEAQ. This CDR3 region has 16 residues. Here the CDR3 reads CASSLGDRGRWETQYF. CDR3 nucleotides: TGTGCCAGCAGCCTAGGAGACAGGGGGCGCTGGGAGACCCAGTACTTC.

The chain carries TRBV19 and TRBJ2-6; 8 bases are shared with TRBD1. The V gene's germline CDR1 is LNHDA and CDR2 SQIVND (reference sequence). V trimming: 6 bases; J trimming: 10 bases; junction bases outside the gene matches: 5. The CDR3 is 13 amino acids. The CDR3 region has the DNA TGTGCCAGTAGCTGGGGACAGGCAAACGTCCTGACTTTC. This codes for CASSWGQANVLTF.

This rearrangement joins TRBV2 to TRBJ2-5; TRBD1 is a possible D gene (5 bases). The CDR3 is made up of 12 amino acids. V was trimmed by 6 bases and J by 0 bases, leaving 5 bases between them. The germline gives CDR1 SNHLY, CDR2 FYNNEI. In nucleotides, the CDR3 is TGTGCCAGCAGGACAGACCAAGAGACCCAGTACTTC. This sequence encodes CASRTDQETQYF.

The V gene is TRBV28, the J gene TRBJ1-1; D not certain. V lost 5 bases and J 6 bases, leaving 7 bases between the germline ends. The V gene's germline CDR1 is MDHEN and CDR2 SYDVKM. The CDR3 consists of 11 residues. This CDR3 reads CASSRKPEAFF. The CDR3 DNA reads as TGTGCCAGCAGTCGAAAGCCTGAAGCTTTCTTT. Combining the CDR3 with reference TRBV28 and TRBJ1-1 gives the whole variable domain DVKVTQSSRYLVKRTGEKVFLECVQDMDHENMFWYRQDPGLGLRLIYFSYDVKMKEKGDIPEGYSVSREKKERFSLILESASTNQTSMYLCASSRKPEAFFGQGTRLTVV.